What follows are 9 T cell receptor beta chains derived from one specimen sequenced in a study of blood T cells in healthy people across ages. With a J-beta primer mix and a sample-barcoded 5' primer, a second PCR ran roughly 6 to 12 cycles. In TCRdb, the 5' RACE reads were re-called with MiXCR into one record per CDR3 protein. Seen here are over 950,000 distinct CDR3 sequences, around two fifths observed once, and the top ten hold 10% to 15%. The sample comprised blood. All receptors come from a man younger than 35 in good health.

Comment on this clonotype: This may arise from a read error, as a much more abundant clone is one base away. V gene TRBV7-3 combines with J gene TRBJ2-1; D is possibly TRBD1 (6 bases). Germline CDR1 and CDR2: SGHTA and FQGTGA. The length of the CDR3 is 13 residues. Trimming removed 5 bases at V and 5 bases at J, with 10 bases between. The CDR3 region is CASSVRQDNEQFF. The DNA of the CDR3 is TGTGCCAGCAGCGTCCGACAGGACAATGAGCAGTTCTTC.

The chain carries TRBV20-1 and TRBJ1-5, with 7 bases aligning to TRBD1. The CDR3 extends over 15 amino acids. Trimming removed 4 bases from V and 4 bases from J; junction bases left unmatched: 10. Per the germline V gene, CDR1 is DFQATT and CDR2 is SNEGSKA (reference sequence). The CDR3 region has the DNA TGCAGTGCTACAGCCGGGACAGACAAGAATCAGCCCCAGCATTTT. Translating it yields CSATAGTDKNQPQHF.

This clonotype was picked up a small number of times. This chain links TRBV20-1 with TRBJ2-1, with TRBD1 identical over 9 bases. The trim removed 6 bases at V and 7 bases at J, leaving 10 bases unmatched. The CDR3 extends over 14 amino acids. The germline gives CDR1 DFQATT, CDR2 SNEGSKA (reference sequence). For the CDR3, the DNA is TGCAGTGCGTACAAGGACAGGGGAGGGAATGAGCAGTTCTTC. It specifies CSAYKDRGGNEQFF.

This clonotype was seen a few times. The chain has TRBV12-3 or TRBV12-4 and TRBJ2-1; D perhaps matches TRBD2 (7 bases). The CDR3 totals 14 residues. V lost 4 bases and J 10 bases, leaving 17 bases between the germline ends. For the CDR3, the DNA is TGTGCCAGCAGTTCCACGACGGGGGGCCGGGAGCAGTTCTTC. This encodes CASSSTTGGREQFF.

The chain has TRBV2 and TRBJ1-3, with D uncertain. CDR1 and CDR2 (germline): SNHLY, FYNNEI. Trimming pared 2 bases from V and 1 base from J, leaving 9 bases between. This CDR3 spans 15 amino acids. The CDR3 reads CASSEMGRSGNTIYF. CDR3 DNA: TGTGCCAGCAGTGAAATGGGGAGGTCTGGAAACACCATATATTTT.

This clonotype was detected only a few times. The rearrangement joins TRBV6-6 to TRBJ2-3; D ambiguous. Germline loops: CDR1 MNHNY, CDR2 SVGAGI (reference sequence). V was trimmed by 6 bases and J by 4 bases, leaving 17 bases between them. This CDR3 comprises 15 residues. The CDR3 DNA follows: TGTGCCAGCAGCGACACAAGGAACCACCCAGATACGCAGTATTTT. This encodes CASSDTRNHPDTQYF.

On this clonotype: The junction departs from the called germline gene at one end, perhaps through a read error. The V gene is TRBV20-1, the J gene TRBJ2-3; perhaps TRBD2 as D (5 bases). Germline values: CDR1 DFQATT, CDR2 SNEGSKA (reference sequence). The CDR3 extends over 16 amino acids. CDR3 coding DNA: TGCTGTGCTAGAGATCCCCGACTACCGCAGATGGATACGCAGTATTTT. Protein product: CCARDPRLPQMDTQYF.

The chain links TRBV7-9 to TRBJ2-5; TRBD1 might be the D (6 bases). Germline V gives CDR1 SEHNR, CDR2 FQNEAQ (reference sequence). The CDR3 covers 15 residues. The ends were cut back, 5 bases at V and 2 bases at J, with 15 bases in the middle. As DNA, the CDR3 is TGTGCCAGCAGCCCGGGACACGGGGTTCAAGAGACCCAGTACTTC. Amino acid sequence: CASSPGHGVQETQYF.

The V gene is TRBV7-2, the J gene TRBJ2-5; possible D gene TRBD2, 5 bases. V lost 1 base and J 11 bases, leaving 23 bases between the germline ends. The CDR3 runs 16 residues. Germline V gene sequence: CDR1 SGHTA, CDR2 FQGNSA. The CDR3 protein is CASSLVGAVENNEQYF. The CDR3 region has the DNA TGTGCCAGCAGCTTAGTGGGAGCGGTTGAGAACAATGAGCAGTACTTC.